This TCR beta chain was retrieved from a study of T cell changes during pregnancy in multiple sclerosis. Clones were read by immunoSEQ multiplex PCR, and TCRdb kept only the in-frame ones, dropping some. The table has about 59,000 clones, around 90% seen once. The CDR3 has 14 amino acids. CDR1 is MNHNS, CDR2 SASEGT, per germline. V lost 2 bases and J lost 0, with 5 bases in between. This clone has a single count. The specimen comprised peripheral blood, sampled in the third trimester of pregnancy. The chain uses TRBV6-1 and TRBJ1-3; D remains unclear. The sequence derives from a female donor in good health, enrolled as a control in a pregnancy study. The CDR3 DNA sequence: TGTGCCAGCAGTGAAAGGAGCTCTGGAAACACCATATATTTT. Encoded protein: CASSERSSGNTIYF.